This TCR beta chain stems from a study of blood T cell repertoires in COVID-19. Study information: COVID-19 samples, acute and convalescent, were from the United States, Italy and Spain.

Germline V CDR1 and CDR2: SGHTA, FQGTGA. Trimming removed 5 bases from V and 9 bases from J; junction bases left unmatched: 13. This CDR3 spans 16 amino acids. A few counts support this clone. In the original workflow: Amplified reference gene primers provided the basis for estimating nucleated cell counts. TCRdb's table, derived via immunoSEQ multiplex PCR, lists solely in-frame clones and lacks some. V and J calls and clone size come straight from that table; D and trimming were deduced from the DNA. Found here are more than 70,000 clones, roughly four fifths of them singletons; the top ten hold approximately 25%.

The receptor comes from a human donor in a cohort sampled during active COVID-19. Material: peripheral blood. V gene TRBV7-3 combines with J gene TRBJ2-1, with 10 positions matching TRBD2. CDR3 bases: TGTGCCAGCAGCCCCGGGGGGGGCCTAGCGGGGGCTGAGCAGTTCTTC. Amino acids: CASSPGGGLAGAEQFF.